A selection of T cell receptor beta chains follows, all from one sample in a study of T cells after posttransplantation cyclophosphamide. Using immunoSEQ multiplex PCR, the repertoire was profiled, and TCRdb retains in-frame clones only, with some absent. The sample has some 2,900 clones, over 65% seen once. The specimen comprised PBMCs, sampled after allogeneic stem cell transplant with posttransplant cyclophosphamide. The receptors here all came from a female patient aged 50-65 years who received an allogeneic stem cell transplant from a related donor, was CMV-positive, and had no GVHD. The graft donor may have contributed some T cells. The CDR3 runs from the conserved cysteine through the conserved F or W.

length: 15; V: TRBV7-2; J: TRBJ1-2; CDR3: CASSLIGGGDYGYTF
length: 17; V: TRBV19; J: TRBJ2-5; CDR3: CASSRGFGTGGGETQYF
length: 17; V: TRBV21-1; J: TRBJ2-1; CDR3: CASSKVNSGERDNEQFF
length: 15; V: TRBV5-4; J: TRBJ2-3; CDR3: CASSLRPGAEDTQYF
length: 15; V: TRBV5-1; J: TRBJ1-2; CDR3: CASSSTGYTDYGYTF
length: 14; V: TRBV6-1; J: TRBJ1-5; CDR3: CASRSTGGDQPQHF
length: 17; V: TRBV19; J: TRBJ1-4; CDR3: CASSAPGQGDRRGKLFF
length: 12; V: TRBV9; J: TRBJ1-4; CDR3: CASSPSEGRVFF
length: 14; V: TRBV5-1; J: TRBJ2-7; CDR3: CASSLEVREGEQYF
length: 18; V: TRBV11-1; J: TRBJ2-6; CDR3: CASSTLTGFPSGANVLTF
length: 13; V: TRBV7-3; J: TRBJ1-2; CDR3: CASSLSQNYGYTF
length: 15; V: TRBV25-1; J: TRBJ1-5; CDR3: CASSGFGGGNQPQHF
length: 17; V: TRBV7-2; J: TRBJ2-7; CDR3: CASSLPRYRGSSYEQYF
length: 14; V: TRBV19; J: TRBJ2-7; CDR3: CASSIKAGTYEQYF
length: 14; V: TRBV28; J: TRBJ2-3; CDR3: CASWPGQYTDTQYF